A selection of T cell receptor beta chains follows, all from one sample in a study of shared T cell receptors in the human thymus. Sequenced by immunoSEQ multiplex PCR; TCRdb stores in-frame clones only, minus some. The table lists some 720,000 clones, more than 75% of them singletons. The sample was also reused in another study, on human thymus T cells.

Material for sequencing was thymocytes. The source of these receptors is a boy less than two years old with a congenital heart defect. Both conserved end residues are part of each CDR3. A D gene is named only where the DNA matches it firmly. For some rows the clone size is stated as once, few or many, or as a class when expanded; others skip it.

-	TRBV11-2	TRBD2	TRBJ2-1	CASSLVYSGPSYNEQFF	TGTGCCAGCAGCTTAGTTTATAGCGGGCCTTCCTACAATGAGCAGTTCTTC
-	TRBV6-1	-	TRBJ1-5	CASSERGSNQPQHF	TGTGCCAGCAGTGAAAGGGGTAGCAATCAGCCCCAGCATTTT
-	TRBV4-3	TRBD2	TRBJ2-7	CASTQTATSGRREEQYF	TGCGCCAGCACCCAGACTGCCACTAGCGGGAGGCGGGAAGAGCAGTACTTC
-	TRBV14	TRBD2	TRBJ2-7	CASSRVRPAGGSYEQYF	TGTGCCAGCAGCCGAGTCCGCCCAGCGGGGGGATCCTACGAGCAGTACTTC
-	TRBV19	-	TRBJ2-2	CASSTWNTGELFF	TGTGCCAGTAGTACCTGGAACACCGGGGAGCTGTTTTTT
-	TRBV29-1	TRBD2	TRBJ2-1	CSVEEGRRERERNEQFF	TGCAGCGTTGAAGAAGGCAGAAGGGAGCGGGAGAGAAATGAGCAGTTCTTC
-	TRBV18	TRBD1	TRBJ1-2	CASSQGRQGASYGYTF	TGTGCCAGCTCACAGGGTCGGCAGGGGGCGAGTTATGGCTACACCTTC
-	TRBV15	TRBD2	TRBJ2-1	CATSSGLDLCSYNEQFF	TGTGCCACCAGCAGCGGACTAGACCTTTGCTCCTACAATGAGCAGTTCTTC
-	TRBV6-5	-	TRBJ2-7	CASRVTSSSYEQYF	TGTGCCAGCCGCGTGACTTCTAGCTCCTACGAGCAGTACTTC
-	TRBV28	-	TRBJ1-1	CASSLCTGNTEAFF	TGTGCCAGCAGTTTATGTACAGGGAACACTGAAGCTTTCTTT
-	TRBV5-3	-	TRBJ2-7	CARSPTAPDGVGQYF	TGTGCCAGAAGCCCCACAGCTCCGGACGGGGTCGGGCAGTACTTC
-	TRBV4-3	TRBD2	TRBJ2-7	CASSQDRGLAGAGSYEQYF	TGCGCCAGCAGCCAAGATAGGGGACTAGCGGGAGCAGGCTCCTACGAGCAGTACTTC
-	TRBV4-3	-	TRBJ2-1	CASSQESGWLAIDNEQFF	TGCGCCAGCAGCCAAGAATCTGGGTGGCTAGCGATCGACAATGAGCAGTTCTTC
-	TRBV4-2	-	TRBJ2-7	CASSQDLGHGYEQYF	TGTGCCAGCAGCCAAGATTTAGGACACGGGTACGAGCAGTACTTC
few	TRBV28	-	TRBJ2-7	CASSQGRSYYEQYF	TGTGCCAGCAGTCAGGGGCGGAGTTACTACGAGCAGTACTTC
-	TRBV13	TRBD2	TRBJ2-1	CASSLVTSGRTEQFF	TGTGCCAGCAGCTTAGTGACTAGCGGGAGGACTGAGCAGTTCTTC
-	TRBV19	-	TRBJ1-2	CASSLGGAPDGYTF	TGTGCCAGTAGTTTGGGGGGGGCCCCGGATGGCTACACCTTC
-	TRBV15	TRBD2	TRBJ2-1	CATSRVFRGLEYNEQFF	TGTGCCACCAGCAGAGTTTTTCGGGGACTAGAATACAATGAGCAGTTCTTC